The clone carrying this T cell receptor (beta chain) was recorded once. The data were taken from a study of cytomegalovirus exposure and HLA in healthy donors. The PCR was carried out with 60 Vbeta primers and 13 Jbeta primers. TCRdb's table, derived via immunoSEQ multiplex PCR, lists solely in-frame clones and lacks some. The sample contains more than 90,000 clones, 78% of which appear only once. The CDR3 runs 17 residues. Trimming at V came to 3 bases and at J to 3 bases, leaving 9 bases not matched to a gene. Germline loops: CDR1 LGHNT, CDR2 FRNRAP. The receptor comes from a woman between 40 and 50 years old in good health and CMV-seropositive. V gene TRBV12-5 combines with J gene TRBJ2-3, with 10 bases matching TRBD2. Sequenced input: PBMCs. CDR3 loop: CASGFPTAGGRTDTQYF. CDR3 in DNA: TGTGCTAGTGGTTTTCCCACAGCGGGAGGGCGTACAGATACGCAGTATTTT.